Described below is a single T cell receptor beta chain sequence and its context. Its cognate antigen is unknown. This record belongs to a study of cytomegalovirus exposure and HLA in healthy donors. The study's findings and limits: As immune exposure information, only CMV serostatus was available. Using the classifier, cytomegalovirus status was reportedly diagnosed with high specificity and sensitivity. Donors belonging to an Asian-associated ancestry cluster reportedly showed fewer N-insertions in productive TCRs than the roughly 700-donor mean, according to what a later analysis found. The study carried out a later analysis of TCR beta sequences. It associated approximately 16,000 of them with specific HLA alleles at a false discovery rate of 0.05.

PCR involved 60 Vbeta and 13 Jbeta primers. Sequencing was performed with immunoSEQ multiplex PCR; in TCRdb, only in-frame clones are kept and a portion is missing. Among approximately 260,000 clones listed, 84% were seen once. The clonotype comes from a woman between 40 and 50 years old in good health and CMV-seropositive. The sample comprised PBMCs.

CDR3 coding DNA: TGTGCCAGCAGCTTAAGTCATGGACAGTTATCGAACACAGATACGCAGTATTTT. Translation gives CASSLSHGQLSNTDTQYF. The chain links TRBV7-3 to TRBJ2-3, with D maybe TRBD1 (6 bases). CDR1 and CDR2 from the germline V gene are SGHTA and FQGTGA. V was cut by 1 base and J by 2 bases, with 19 bases left in between. This CDR3 is 18 amino acids long.